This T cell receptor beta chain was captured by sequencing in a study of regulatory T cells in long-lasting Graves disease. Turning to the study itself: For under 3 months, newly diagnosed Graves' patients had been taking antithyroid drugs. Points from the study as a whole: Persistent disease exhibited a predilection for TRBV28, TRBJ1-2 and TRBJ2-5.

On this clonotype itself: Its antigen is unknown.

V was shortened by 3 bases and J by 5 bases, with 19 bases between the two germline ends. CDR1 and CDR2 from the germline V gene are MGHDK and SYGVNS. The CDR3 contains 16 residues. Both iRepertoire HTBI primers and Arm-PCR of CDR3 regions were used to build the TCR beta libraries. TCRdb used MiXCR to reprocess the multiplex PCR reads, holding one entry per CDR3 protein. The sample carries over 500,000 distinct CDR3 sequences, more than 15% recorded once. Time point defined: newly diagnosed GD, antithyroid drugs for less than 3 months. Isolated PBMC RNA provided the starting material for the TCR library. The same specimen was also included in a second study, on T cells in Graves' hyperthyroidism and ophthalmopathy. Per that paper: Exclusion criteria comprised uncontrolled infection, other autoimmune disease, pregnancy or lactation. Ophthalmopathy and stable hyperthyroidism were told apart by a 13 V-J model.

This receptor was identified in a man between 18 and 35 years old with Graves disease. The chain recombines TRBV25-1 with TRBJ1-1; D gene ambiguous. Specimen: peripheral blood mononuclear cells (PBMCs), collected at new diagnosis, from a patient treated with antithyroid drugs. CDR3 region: CASSDQTGGVRTEAFF. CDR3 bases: TGTGCCAGCAGTGACCAAACGGGAGGTGTTCGGACTGAAGCTTTCTTT.